This is a list of T cell receptor beta chains from one sample in a study of blood T cell repertoires in COVID-19. Sequenced by immunoSEQ multiplex PCR; TCRdb stores in-frame clones only, minus some. The sample lists some 50,000 clones; 70% to 85% were seen once. The specimen sequenced was peripheral blood. Every receptor here comes from a man in his fifties or sixties with active COVID-19. Both conserved end residues are part of each CDR3. Fields, in order: V gene, clone size, J gene, D gene, CDR3 DNA, CDR3 protein. D genes are given only for firm matches. The size entry is marked missing in some rows and otherwise reads once, few, many or a size class.

>TRBV4-1|-|TRBJ2-6|-
TGCGCCAGCAGCCAAGAGGCTCATACTGGGGCCAACGTCCTGACTTTC
CASSQEAHTGANVLTF
>TRBV4-1|few|TRBJ2-5|TRBD2
TGCGCCAGCAGCCAGCGGGGGGGCGGTATTCAAGAGACCCAGTACTTC
CASSQRGGGIQETQYF
>TRBV27|-|TRBJ2-1|TRBD2
TGTGCCAGCAATCCCACTAGCGGGGTTTACAATGAGCAGTTCTTC
CASNPTSGVYNEQFF
>TRBV4-1|-|TRBJ1-6|TRBD1
TGCGCCAGCCGACCGACGGGACAGTCACCCCTCCACTTT
CASRPTGQSPLHF
>TRBV6-2/TRBV6-3|-|TRBJ1-5|-
TGTGCCAGCAGTTCGAACACCGAGGGTCAGCCCCAGCATTTT
CASSSNTEGQPQHF
>TRBV7-9|-|TRBJ2-7|-
TGTGCCAGCAGCGGGGGACACCAAGTTTCCTACGAGCAGTACTTC
CASSGGHQVSYEQYF
>TRBV9|-|TRBJ2-3|-
TGTGCCAGCAGCGTAGTTGGGAGTCCCGATACGCAGTATTTT
CASSVVGSPDTQYF
>TRBV14|-|TRBJ1-2|TRBD1
TGTGCCAGCAGCCAAATGGGACAGGGAACCTACACCTTC
CASSQMGQGTYTF
>TRBV12-3/TRBV12-4|-|TRBJ1-1|-
TGTGCCAGCGGGCCCTATCAGAACACTGAAGCTTTCTTT
CASGPYQNTEAFF
>TRBV4-1|-|TRBJ2-5|TRBD2
TGCGCCAGCAGCCTCCGCTCACTAGCGGGGGTAGAGACCCAGTACTTC
CASSLRSLAGVETQYF
>TRBV5-8|once|TRBJ1-1|TRBD1
TGTGCCAGCAGCCAAACGGGGACAGGGAAAGCTTTCTTT
CASSQTGTGKAFF
>TRBV7-2|-|TRBJ2-1|TRBD2
TGTGCCAGCAGCTTAGAGCTAGCGGGGTACAATGAGCAGTTCTTC
CASSLELAGYNEQFF
>TRBV15|few|TRBJ2-3|-
TGTGCCACCAGCCCAACGGGACAAGCCACAGATACGCAGTATTTT
CATSPTGQATDTQYF
>TRBV2|once|TRBJ2-3|TRBD1
TGTGCCAGCAATCAGGGGGTCAATCCAGATACGCAGTATTTT
CASNQGVNPDTQYF
>TRBV5-4|-|TRBJ1-3|-
TGTGCCAGCAGCTTTAAAGGAGGTGGAAACACCATATATTTT
CASSFKGGGNTIYF
>TRBV6-2/TRBV6-3|-|TRBJ1-2|-
TGTGCCAGCAGTTCCCAGGGGCTGGACTATGGCTACACCTTC
CASSSQGLDYGYTF
>TRBV7-2|-|TRBJ2-2|-
TGTGCCAGCAGTGGGCCGAACACCGGGGAGCTGTTTTTT
CASSGPNTGELFF
>TRBV6-5|-|TRBJ1-2|TRBD1
TGTGCCAGCAGACTCGACAGGGCCGATGTCTATGGCTACACCTTC
CASRLDRADVYGYTF
>TRBV5-1|few|TRBJ2-7|TRBD1
TGCGCCAGCAGCCCCATATCAGGGGGAACGTGGGAGCAGTACTTC
CASSPISGGTWEQYF
>TRBV28|-|TRBJ1-2|-
TGTGCCAGCAGTTTTCCAGGGCGCTATGGCTACACCTTC
CASSFPGRYGYTF
>TRBV27|-|TRBJ1-5|TRBD1
TGTGCCAGCAGTCCTAGGTGGACAGGAGGGTATCAGCCCCAGCATTTT
CASSPRWTGGYQPQHF
>TRBV5-1|once|TRBJ1-5|-
TGCGCCAGCAGCTTGGTTGGGGGGGCGGGTCAGCCCCAGCATTTT
CASSLVGGAGQPQHF
>TRBV28|-|TRBJ1-4|-
TGTGCCGGCTCAAAAATCAGGGGCGCGGGTGAAAAACTGTTTTTT
CAGSKIRGAGEKLFF
>TRBV5-1|-|TRBJ1-1|-
TGCGCCAGCAGCTCCGTCAGACACTCGAACACTGAAGCTTTCTTT
CASSSVRHSNTEAFF
>TRBV4-3|-|TRBJ1-3|-
TGCGCCAGCAGCCACCGGACGGACCTGGGGGCCACCATATATTTT
CASSHRTDLGATIYF
>TRBV5-1|-|TRBJ1-5|-
TGCGCCAGCAGCTTGTCTGTCAATCAGCCCCAGCATTTT
CASSLSVNQPQHF
>TRBV7-2|few|TRBJ2-3|-
TGTGCCAGCAGCCGGGACTTCCTAAGCACAGATACGCAGTATTTT
CASSRDFLSTDTQYF
>TRBV24-1|-|TRBJ2-1|TRBD1
TGTGCCACCAGTGAGAATTTCGGGACAGGGGGCATTGAGCAGTTCTTC
CATSENFGTGGIEQFF
>TRBV12-3/TRBV12-4|-|TRBJ2-7|TRBD1
TGTGCCAGCAGACCAGGGGGCTACGAGCAGTACTTC
CASRPGGYEQYF
>TRBV29-1|-|TRBJ1-4|TRBD1
TGCAGCGTATCCGGACAGGGGTGGGCTAATGAAAAACTGTTTTTT
CSVSGQGWANEKLFF
>TRBV11-2|-|TRBJ1-6|TRBD1
TGTGCCAGTAAGGACAGGGGTTCCTATAATTCACCCCTCCACTTT
CASKDRGSYNSPLHF
>TRBV9|-|TRBJ2-7|-
TGTGCCAGCAGCGTAGGTGGGACATATTACGAGCAGTACTTC
CASSVGGTYYEQYF
>TRBV10-3|-|TRBJ1-2|TRBD1
TGTGCCATCAGACCCGCGACAGGGAACTATGGCTACACCTTC
CAIRPATGNYGYTF
>TRBV18|-|TRBJ2-2|TRBD2
TGTGCCAGCTCACCTTGGACTAGCGGGGTGAACACCGGGGAGCTGTTTTTT
CASSPWTSGVNTGELFF
>TRBV4-1|-|TRBJ1-1|TRBD1
TGCGCCAGCAGCCAACAGACAGGGGGTTATAACACTGAAGCTTTCTTT
CASSQQTGGYNTEAFF
>TRBV10-3|-|TRBJ1-1|-
TGTGCCATCAGTGAAACAGGGAACTTGAACACTGAAGCTTTCTTT
CAISETGNLNTEAFF
>TRBV7-2|-|TRBJ1-3|-
TGTGCCAGCAGCTTAACGGCAGGAAGGGGAAACACCATATATTTT
CASSLTAGRGNTIYF
>TRBV11-2|-|TRBJ2-7|TRBD1
TGTGCCAGCAGCTTGTTCCGGACAGGGGCCTACGAGCAGTACTTC
CASSLFRTGAYEQYF
>TRBV13|once|TRBJ2-2|TRBD2
TGTGCCAGCAGCTCCGGAGCGGGGGCCGGGGAGCTGTTTTTT
CASSSGAGAGELFF
>TRBV11-2|-|TRBJ1-1|-
TGTGCCAGCAGCTTAGTGGGGCTAGAAGCTTTCTTT
CASSLVGLEAFF
>TRBV5-1|once|TRBJ1-4|-
TGCGCCAGCAGCCCGACAGCAACTAATGAAAAACTGTTTTTT
CASSPTATNEKLFF
>TRBV3-1/TRBV3-2|-|TRBJ2-5|-
TGTGCCAGCACCTATCCTTCGGGGACCCAGTACTTC
CASTYPSGTQYF
>TRBV10-2|once|TRBJ1-4|-
TGCGCCAGCAGTGGACAAGTCGGGGGGAATAATGAAAAACTGTTTTTT
CASSGQVGGNNEKLFF
>TRBV5-1|once|TRBJ2-7|TRBD2
TGCGCCAGCAGCCGACCGACTAGCGGATCAAACTACGAGCAGTACTTC
CASSRPTSGSNYEQYF